The 8 T cell receptor beta chains presented below share a single source sample, sequenced in a study of T cell responses to AZD1222 COVID-19 vaccine. The data were produced by immunoSEQ multiplex PCR, yet TCRdb's version contains in-frame clones alone and is incomplete. The sample shows 75,000 to 95,000 clones, less than 85% of them seen only once. Material: peripheral blood, obtained 28 days after the second AZD1222 dose. Receptors were obtained from an adult who received the AZD1222 COVID-19 vaccine.

This clone was seen a few times. The V gene is TRBV19, the J gene TRBJ2-7; 10 bases align to TRBD2. V was clipped by 3 bases and J by 0 bases; unmatched bases: 11. Germline lookup yields CDR1 LNHDA and CDR2 SQIVND (reference sequence). The CDR3 length is 18 residues. The CDR3 here is CASSMGFRLAGSSYEQYF. The CDR3 DNA follows: TGTGCCAGTAGTATGGGGTTTCGACTAGCGGGTTCCTCCTACGAGCAGTACTTC.

This clone was seen a handful of times. The J gene is TRBJ2-1, the V gene TRBV2; D might be TRBD2 (5 bases). The CDR3 has 15 residues. Germline assignment: CDR1 SNHLY and CDR2 FYNNEI. Trimming took 5 bases from V and 10 from J, leaving 21 bases between them. The CDR3 bases are TGTGCCAGCAGTATGATACCGGGAATCCACCCAGAGCAGTTCTTC. It yields the protein CASSMIPGIHPEQFF.

This chain connects TRBV3-1 (or the pseudogene TRBV3-2) to TRBJ2-5, with D hard to call. The ends were cut back, 3 bases at V and 2 bases at J, with 4 bases in the middle. Germline V gene data show CDR1 as LGHDT and CDR2 as YNNKEL (reference sequence). The CDR3 loop spans 12 amino acids. The DNA for the CDR3 is TGTGCCAGCAGCCACTATCAAGAGACCCAGTACTTC. As protein: CASSHYQETQYF.

The chain links TRBV11-2 to TRBJ2-2; TRBD2 matches 7 bases. The CDR3 consists of 18 residues. CDR1 is SGHAT, CDR2 FQNNGV, per germline. Losses at the gene ends were 3 bases for V and 3 bases for J; bases not matched to a gene: 13. The CDR3 sequence is CASSFSRGSGNHTGELFF. The CDR3 region has the DNA TGTGCCAGCAGCTTTTCGCGAGGGAGCGGGAACCACACCGGGGAGCTGTTTTTT.

The chain joins TRBV9 to TRBJ2-3; tentatively, D is TRBD2 (5 bases). Trimming removed 3 bases from V and 0 bases from J, with 11 bases in between. The CDR3 contains 15 residues. Germline CDR1 SGDLS, CDR2 YYNGEE. In DNA, the CDR3 is TGTGCCAGCAGCGGAGGGCAGGTTAGCACAGATACGCAGTATTTT. Translation gives CASSGGQVSTDTQYF.

This clone was counted a single time. J is TRBJ1-2 and V is TRBV7-9, with 7 bases that match TRBD1. This CDR3 has 15 amino acids. Per germline, CDR1 SEHNR and CDR2 FQNEAQ (reference sequence). The V gene end was trimmed by 1 base and the J gene end by 5 bases; junction bases not matched to a gene: 7. The DNA for the CDR3 is TGTGCCAGCAGCTTAGTACAGGGGTCTCAGTATGGCTACACCTTC. Its translation is CASSLVQGSQYGYTF.

V is TRBV5-1 and J is TRBJ2-7, with 9 nucleotides matching TRBD1. The CDR3 has 15 amino acids. Germline assignment: CDR1 SGHRS and CDR2 YFSETQ. V shed 4 bases and J 3 bases; nucleotides not matched to a gene: 8. CDR3 bases: TGCGCCAGCAGCAACCGGGACAGGGCTTTCTACGAGCAGTACTTC. Protein: CASSNRDRAFYEQYF.

This clone was counted a single time. This sequence joins TRBV6-5 and TRBJ2-1; weak D call: TRBD2 (6 bases). Germline-derived CDR1 and CDR2 are MNHEY and SVGAGI. V lost 8 bases and J lost 7, with 15 bases in between. This CDR3 has 13 amino acids. CDR3 DNA: TGTGCCAGCGGGGAAAGGAGGGGAAATGAGCAGTTCTTC. Translated: CASGERRGNEQFF.